The 23 T cell receptor beta chains below come from one sample, sequenced in a study of glioma-infiltrating T cells after dendritic cell vaccination. Time point indicated: after dendritic cell vaccination, including at tumor progression/relapse. TCRdb's copy holds only in-frame clones and misses some; the assay was immunoSEQ multiplex PCR. The sample consists of over 80,000 clones, 75% to 85% of them appearing once. The sample in question was blood, obtained after dendritic cell vaccination. The receptors stem from a human donor with glioblastoma.

This clone was detected a few times. The J gene is TRBJ2-7, the V gene TRBV7-9; TRBD2 matches at 7 bases. Germline V gene lookup returns CDR1 SEHNR and CDR2 FQNEAQ (reference sequence). J was trimmed by 0 bases and V by 1 base; bases with no gene match: 0. There are 14 residues in the CDR3. As DNA, the CDR3 is TGTGCCAGCAGCTTAGGGGACTACTCCTACGAGCAGTACGTC. Protein sequence: CASSLGDYSYEQYV.

The chain combines TRBV5-1 with TRBJ1-5, with D maybe TRBD1 (5 bases). Trimming shortened V by 1 base and J by 6 bases, and 11 bases separated the two germline ends. Looked up from germline, CDR1 is SGHRS and CDR2 is YFSETQ. This CDR3 spans 14 amino acids. The CDR3 reads CASSLMGGAQPQHF. The CDR3, as DNA: TGCGCCAGCAGCTTGATGGGGGGTGCTCAGCCCCAGCATTTT. Full variable domain (outside the CDR3, taken from reference TRBV5-1 and TRBJ1-5): KAGVTQTPRYLIKTRGQQVTLSCSPISGHRSVSWYQQTPGQGLQFLFEYFSETQRNKGNFPGRFSGRQFSNSRSEMNVSTLELGDSALYLCASSLMGGAQPQHFGDGTRLSIL.

This clone was recorded once. The CDR3 bases are TGTGCCAGCAGCTTAAAAGGACAGGGGTCGGCCCAGTACTTC. Translated, it gives CASSLKGQGSAQYF. The chain links TRBV7-3 to TRBJ2-5, with 9 bases identical to TRBD1. Per the germline V gene, CDR1 is SGHTA and CDR2 is FQGTGA. The CDR3 spans 14 residues. The junction had 6 bases not matched to a gene; V was cut back by 1 base and J by 9 bases.

V gene TRBV7-3 combines with J gene TRBJ2-1; D may be TRBD2 (5 bases). Germline V gene data show CDR1 as SGHTA and CDR2 as FQGTGA. This CDR3 has 14 residues. Trimming shortened V by 5 bases and J by 5 bases, and 13 bases separated the two germline ends. The CDR3 region has the DNA TGTGCCAGCAGCCTCAGCAGCGGTAACAATGAGCAGTTCTTC. Its translation: CASSLSSGNNEQFF. The whole variable domain, filled in from reference TRBV7-3 and TRBJ2-1, reads GAGVSQTPSNKVTEKGKYVELRCDPISGHTALYWYRQSLGQGPEFLIYFQGTGAADDSGLPNDRFFAVRPEGSVSTLKIQRTERGDSAVYLCASSLSSGNNEQFFGPGTRLTVL.

This chain links TRBV4-1 with TRBJ1-5; TRBD1 aligns across 7 bases. Germline lookup yields CDR1 MGHRA and CDR2 YSYEKL. V lost 1 base, J lost 6 bases, and 12 bases stayed unmatched. The CDR3 length is 17 residues. CDR3: CASSQVRGREGSQPQHF. The CDR3 DNA reads TGCGCCAGCAGCCAAGTGAGGGGGCGCGAGGGGAGTCAGCCCCAGCATTTT.

The chain joins TRBV5-1 to TRBJ2-2, with 8 positions matching TRBD1. This CDR3 contains 16 residues. J lost 4 bases, V lost 0 bases, and 5 bases had no gene match. Germline V gives CDR1 SGHRS, CDR2 YFSETQ. The CDR3 loop reads CASSLAGQGGTGELFF. DNA of the CDR3: TGCGCCAGCAGCTTGGCTGGACAGGGAGGCACCGGGGAGCTGTTTTTT.

This clone is a singleton in its sample. V and J are TRBV5-1 and TRBJ1-1, with 10 bases lining up with TRBD1. J lost 1 base, V lost 4 bases, and 1 base had no gene match. Germline CDR1 reads SGHRS; CDR2 reads YFSETQ. CDR3 length: 14 residues. CDR3 sequence: CASSRDRGNTEAFF. The DNA of the CDR3 is TGCGCCAGCAGCCGGGACAGGGGGAACACTGAAGCTTTCTTT.

This clone was recorded many times. This chain connects TRBV9 to TRBJ2-7; D remains unclear. Germline lookup yields CDR1 SGDLS and CDR2 YYNGEE. This CDR3 region has 16 residues. V gave up 5 bases and J gave up 1 base, with 19 bases separating them. This CDR3 is CASSTTLQSRSYEQYF. The CDR3 nucleotides are TGTGCCAGCAGTACAACCTTACAGTCACGGTCCTACGAGCAGTACTTC.

The chain employs TRBV14 and TRBJ1-6; no reliable D call. Deletions cut 4 bases from V and 9 bases from J, with 13 bases between. Germline-derived CDR1 and CDR2 are SGHDN and FVKESK. The CDR3 loop spans 14 amino acids. CDR3 DNA: TGTGCCAGCAGCCGCGGGAATATGGGTTCACCCCTCCACTTT. It yields the protein CASSRGNMGSPLHF. Full variable domain (remainder filled in from reference TRBV14 and TRBJ1-6): EAGVTQFPSHSVIEKGQTVTLRCDPISGHDNLYWYRRVMGKEIKFLLHFVKESKQDESGMPNNRFLAERTGGTYSTLKVQPAELEDSGVYFCASSRGNMGSPLHFGNGTRLTVT.

The genes are TRBV5-1 and TRBJ2-3, with D possibly being TRBD1 (6 bases). Germline CDR1 SGHRS, CDR2 YFSETQ. The length of the CDR3 is 16 residues. Trimming removed 2 bases from V and 0 bases from J, with 13 bases in between. CDR3 residues: CASSLGQSASTDTQYF. The CDR3 nucleotides are TGCGCCAGCAGCTTAGGACAGTCTGCTAGCACAGATACGCAGTATTTT.

The CDR3 DNA reads TGTGCCAGCAGCCGGACTAGCGGGGGGGGCACAGATACGCAGTATTTT. Translated, it gives CASSRTSGGGTDTQYF. V and J are TRBV5-6 and TRBJ2-3; 15 nucleotides align to TRBD2. The CDR3 is 16 residues long. The V gene's germline CDR1 is SGHDT and CDR2 YYEEEE. V trimming: 4 bases; J trimming: 1 base; junction bases outside the gene matches: 1. The complete variable domain, with remaining parts taken from reference TRBV5-6 and TRBJ2-3, reads DAGVTQSPTHLIKTRGQQVTLRCSPKSGHDTVSWYQQALGQGPQFIFQYYEEEERQRGNFPDRFSGHQFPNYSSELNVNALLLGDSALYLCASSRTSGGGTDTQYFGPGTRLTVL.

The V gene is TRBV12-5, the J gene TRBJ1-5, with a possible D match to TRBD1 (6 bases). The CDR3 has 14 residues. CDR1 and CDR2 (germline): LGHNT, FRNRAP. Trimming took off 3 bases at V and 3 bases at J, with 9 bases between the two ends. This CDR3 is CASGLGDTNQPQHF. In nucleotides, the CDR3 is TGTGCTAGTGGTTTAGGGGACACCAATCAGCCCCAGCATTTT.

This chain links TRBV5-4 with TRBJ2-5; 9 bases line up with TRBD2. V lost 4 bases and J lost 4; bases outside the gene matches: 8. This CDR3 spans 15 amino acids. Germline V gene sequence: CDR1 SGHNT, CDR2 YYREEE (reference sequence). The DNA of the CDR3 is TGTGCCAGCAGCGAGAGCGGGAGGCGGGGAGAGACCCAGTACTTC. Translation gives CASSESGRRGETQYF.

The chain links TRBV5-1 to TRBJ1-3, with 7 nucleotides matching TRBD1. Unmatched junction bases numbered 12, after V lost 4 bases and J lost 8 bases. Germline CDR1 SGHRS, CDR2 YFSETQ. The CDR3 consists of 15 residues. CDR3 nucleotide sequence: TGCGCCAGCAGCCCCAGGGACAGCGGCGTGGACACCATATATTTT. It is translated as CASSPRDSGVDTIYF.

This clone appeared a few times. V and J are TRBV4-1 and TRBJ2-1; TRBD1 agrees at 7 bases. Germline CDR1 and CDR2: MGHRA and YSYEKL. V lost 4 bases, J lost 5 bases, and 11 bases stayed unmatched. The CDR3 is 16 amino acids. In DNA, the CDR3 is TGCGCCAGCAGCCGAACCTTAAGGGGGCACAACAATGAGCAGTTCTTC. It translates to CASSRTLRGHNNEQFF.

The chain combines TRBV2 with TRBJ1-1, with D perhaps TRBD1 (6 bases). The CDR3 extends over 13 amino acids. Germline CDR1 is SNHLY and CDR2 is FYNNEI. V lost 9 bases to trimming and J lost 5 bases, with 16 bases between them. CDR3 protein: CASHRGGGTEAFF. Here the CDR3 DNA reads TGTGCCAGTCATAGGGGGGGAGGGACTGAAGCTTTCTTT.

The genes are TRBV6-1 and TRBJ2-7, with D perhaps matching TRBD1 (6 bases). Germline V CDR1 and CDR2: MNHNS, SASEGT. The V and J ends lost 6 bases and 3 bases respectively, with 15 bases between them. The CDR3 covers 14 residues. The CDR3 sequence: CASRPRGSLYEQYV. As DNA, the CDR3 is TGTGCCAGCAGGCCCAGGGGTTCCCTCTACGAGCAGTACGTC.

V gene TRBV25-1 combines with J gene TRBJ2-3, with TRBD2 matching 11 bases. Trimming took 7 bases from V and 6 from J; bases not matched to a gene: 6. There are 14 residues in the CDR3. Germline V gives CDR1 MGHDK, CDR2 SYGVNS. For the CDR3, the DNA is TGTGCCAGCACGCTAGCGGGAGGTGGGGATACGCAGTATTTT. Protein sequence: CASTLAGGGDTQYF.

The V gene is TRBV19, the J gene TRBJ1-1, with 7 bases identical to TRBD1. Germline V gene sequence: CDR1 LNHDA, CDR2 SQIVND (reference sequence). The CDR3 extends over 15 amino acids. V gave up 7 bases and J gave up 1 base; unmatched junction bases: 9. This CDR3 is CASIGRGLGNTEAFF. DNA of the CDR3: TGTGCCAGTATAGGAAGGGGGCTAGGGAACACTGAAGCTTTCTTT.

This clone was seen once. The V gene is TRBV6-6, the J gene TRBJ2-3, with D perhaps matching TRBD2 (5 bases). The CDR3 covers 14 residues. Trimming left V 7 bases short and J 2 bases short, with 13 bases between. Germline CDR1 and CDR2: MNHNY and SVGAGI (reference sequence). The CDR3 loop reads CASMEYRDTDTQYF. The CDR3, as DNA: TGTGCCAGCATGGAGTACCGGGACACAGATACGCAGTATTTT.

The chain has TRBV6-1 and TRBJ2-7; D gene ambiguous. CDR1 MNHNS and CDR2 SASEGT come from the germline V gene. The CDR3 consists of 14 residues. V gave up 2 bases and J gave up 0 bases, with 8 bases separating them. Written as DNA, the CDR3 is TGTGCCAGCAGTGAATACCGTAGCTCCTACGAGCAGTACGTC. Translation: CASSEYRSSYEQYV.

V usage is TRBV10-2 and J usage is TRBJ2-1; 16 nucleotides line up with TRBD2. This CDR3 spans 19 amino acids. The V and J ends lost 3 bases and 0 bases, in that order; junction bases with no gene match: 5. Germline V gene data show CDR1 as WSHSY and CDR2 as SAAADI. As DNA, the CDR3 is TGCGCCAGCAGTGATACGGGACTAGCGGGGGGGGGCTCCTACAATGAGCAGTTCTTC. Translating gives CASSDTGLAGGGSYNEQFF.

The chain recombines TRBV20-1 with TRBJ2-1; D is possibly TRBD2 (6 bases). The CDR3 contains 11 residues. CDR1 DFQATT and CDR2 SNEGSKA come from the germline V gene (reference sequence). The CDR3 reads CSGSSNNEQFF. CDR3 nucleotides: TGCAGCGGGAGCTCGAACAATGAGCAGTTCTTC.